This T cell receptor beta chain was sequenced for a study of molecular identifiers for immune sequencing clone quantification. This clonotype has a count of ten or more. Antigen: not known. Naive CD8 T cells were sorted, and the gate applied was CD8+CD4-CCR7+CD45RA+. Trimming left V 4 bases short and J 8 bases short, with 17 bases between. The germline V gene has CDR1 MNHEY and CDR2 SMNVEV (reference sequence). The CDR3 consists of 15 residues. Study-wide results and limits: Among 800,000 to 1,000,000 naive cells, spiked Jurkat TCR RNA from a single cell was reportedly detectable. In naive cells, under 1% of molecules belonged to clones above 20 RNA copies, against over 97% in effector cells.

Preparation of the bulk TCR libraries relied on previously described methods and listed TCR primers. TCRdb fed the PCR reads into MiXCR, producing one record per CDR3 protein. The table lists over 600,000 distinct CDR3 sequences, roughly 21% of them singletons. The J gene is TRBJ1-4, the V gene TRBV27; perhaps TRBD1 as D (5 bases). This TCR derives from a human donor in good health. Some libraries in this study had Jurkat cell RNA spiked in. Sequenced material: naive CD8+ T cells from blood, with Jurkat cell RNA spiked in. Subset here: FACS-sorted CD8+CD4-CCR7+CD45RA+ naive T cells. This CDR3 is CASSSAGGVSEKLFF. Here the CDR3 DNA reads TGTGCCAGCAGTTCCGCCGGAGGGGTGTCCGAAAAACTGTTTTTT.